Below, 29 T cell receptor beta chains from the same sample are listed, as sequenced in a study of blood T cell repertoires in COVID-19. The repertoire was sequenced with immunoSEQ multiplex PCR; TCRdb's copy has only in-frame clones and lacks some. This repertoire shows roughly 210,000 clones, 80% to 85% found once; its top ten account for about 10%. Source material: peripheral blood. These receptors all come from a woman of 80 years or more with COVID-19, enrolled during active disease.

The table lists this clone with a few counts. J is TRBJ2-3 and V is TRBV10-1; 7 nucleotides match TRBD2. The trim removed 3 bases at V and 2 bases at J, leaving 14 bases unmatched. The CDR3 is 18 amino acids. Germline V gene lookup returns CDR1 WNHNN and CDR2 SYGVQD (reference sequence). CDR3 nucleotides: TGCGCCAGCAGTGATACGACATGGCAGGGAGGGACCACAGATACGCAGTATTTT. This sequence encodes CASSDTTWQGGTTDTQYF.

The chain carries TRBV7-9 and TRBJ1-5; 11 bases map to TRBD1. The CDR3 length is 16 residues. Germline lookup yields CDR1 SEHNR and CDR2 FQNEAQ (reference sequence). V lost 1 base and J lost 6; bases outside the gene matches: 5. CDR3 DNA sequence: TGTGCCAGCAGCTTAGTAAAAGGGACAGGGGGTCAGCCCCAGCATTTT. It specifies CASSLVKGTGGQPQHF.

This clone came up a few times. This chain joins TRBV15 and TRBJ1-3; 9 bases map to TRBD1. Germline values: CDR1 LNHNV, CDR2 YYDKDF (reference sequence). J gave up 4 bases and V 4 bases, and 8 bases lay outside the gene matches. This CDR3 spans 16 amino acids. The CDR3 spells CATSTGDRAVGNTIYF. CDR3 nucleotides: TGTGCCACCAGCACCGGGGACAGGGCGGTAGGAAACACCATATATTTT. Drawing the rest from reference TRBV15 and TRBJ1-3, the complete variable domain is DAMVIQNPRYQVTQFGKPVTLSCSQTLNHNVMYWYQQKSSQAPKLLFHYYDKDFNNEADTPDNFQSRRPNTSFCFLDIRSPGLGDTAMYLCATSTGDRAVGNTIYFGEGSWLTVV.

J is TRBJ1-4 and V is TRBV18; 8 positions agree with TRBD1. The germline CDR1 and CDR2 sequences are KGHSH and LQKENI. CDR3 length: 15 residues. Trimming took 4 bases from V and 6 from J; bases not matched to a gene: 7. CDR3 amino acids: CASSQRTGRDEKLFF. DNA for the CDR3: TGTGCCAGCTCACAACGGACAGGGAGGGATGAAAAACTGTTTTTT.

The rearrangement uses TRBV7-3 and TRBJ1-1, with 7 bases identical to TRBD1. Germline CDR1 reads SGHTA; CDR2 reads FQGTGA. The CDR3 loop spans 14 amino acids. J gave up 4 bases and V 5 bases, and 7 bases lay outside the gene matches. For the CDR3, the DNA is TGTGCCAGCAGCCTTAAACAGGGGACCACTGAAGCTTTCTTT. It translates to CASSLKQGTTEAFF.

The genes are TRBV7-9 and TRBJ1-6, with a possible D match to TRBD1 (6 bases). This CDR3 region has 15 residues. The germline gives CDR1 SEHNR, CDR2 FQNEAQ (reference sequence). V lost 2 bases and J lost 7, with 12 bases in between. CDR3 amino acids: CASSLRGGGNSPLHF. DNA for the CDR3: TGTGCCAGCAGCTTAAGAGGGGGGGGCAATTCACCCCTCCACTTT.

CDR3 DNA sequence: TGTGCCTGGAGTGTACGGCGGGAAAAACTGTTTTTT. Protein: CAWSVRREKLFF. The chain joins TRBV30 to TRBJ1-4; D ambiguous. This CDR3 region has 12 residues. Germline assignment: CDR1 GTSNPN and CDR2 SVGIG (reference sequence). Trimming took off 0 bases at V and 8 bases at J, with 7 bases between the two ends.

The chain has TRBV5-5 and TRBJ2-1; 9 positions match TRBD2. The CDR3 is 17 residues long. V trimming: 1 base; J trimming: 9 bases; junction bases outside the gene matches: 14. Germline-derived CDR1 and CDR2 are SGHKS and YYEKEE (reference sequence). CDR3 nucleotide sequence: TGTGCCAGCAGCTTGTCCCCAGCGGGGGGCCGCGAGGGTGAGCAGTTCTTC. Its protein product is CASSLSPAGGREGEQFF.

The chain recombines TRBV25-1 with TRBJ2-6; TRBD1 matches at 9 bases. The CDR3 totals 17 residues. Per the germline V gene, CDR1 is MGHDK and CDR2 is SYGVNS. Trimming cost V 6 bases and J 4 bases; bases outside gene matches: 10. In DNA form, the CDR3 reads TGTGCCAGCAGCGGTACAGGGGGCGCTTCGGGGGCCAACGTCCTGACTTTC. Its translation: CASSGTGGASGANVLTF.

This sequence joins TRBV29-1 and TRBJ1-4; 9 bases align to TRBD1. Germline V gives CDR1 SQVTM, CDR2 ANQGSEA. The CDR3 totals 13 residues. Trimming removed 7 bases from V and 8 bases from J; junction bases left unmatched: 8. The CDR3 loop reads CSADRGTGEKLFF. The CDR3 DNA sequence: TGCAGCGCGGACAGGGGCACGGGAGAAAAACTGTTTTTT.

The V gene is TRBV29-1, the J gene TRBJ1-1, with D possibly being TRBD1 (5 bases). CDR1 is SQVTM and CDR2 is ANQGSEA in the germline V gene. The CDR3 has 14 residues. With 1 base removed from V and 4 bases from J, the gap between germline ends came to 13 bases. CDR3: CSVEGSRAGTEAFF. CDR3 DNA sequence: TGCAGCGTTGAAGGGTCCAGGGCTGGCACTGAAGCTTTCTTT.

The V gene is TRBV11-2, the J gene TRBJ1-4; D might be TRBD1 (5 bases). CDR3 length: 17 amino acids. Germline values: CDR1 SGHAT, CDR2 FQNNGV. Trimming removed 5 bases from V and 0 bases from J, with 16 bases in between. Here the CDR3 DNA reads TGTGCCAGCAGCCGAACAGGTAGCACCTCAACTAATGAAAAACTGTTTTTT. This gives the protein CASSRTGSTSTNEKLFF.

This clone was observed a single time. The chain carries TRBV4-3 and TRBJ2-5; TRBD1 matches 7 bases. The CDR3 is made up of 14 amino acids. Germline V CDR1 and CDR2: LGHNA, YSLEER. With 4 bases clipped from V and 5 bases from J, the junction kept 7 bases outside the gene matches. CDR3 amino acids: CASSPRQGRETQYF. CDR3 in DNA: TGCGCCAGCAGCCCGAGACAGGGACGCGAGACCCAGTACTTC.

The CDR3 loop reads CAPTIRYEQYF. The DNA of the CDR3 is TGTGCCCCTACTATCCGATACGAGCAGTACTTC. The chain carries TRBV24-1 and TRBJ2-7; D not certain. The CDR3 totals 11 residues. The germline V gene encodes CDR1 KGHDR and CDR2 SFDVKD. Trimming took 12 bases from V and 4 from J, leaving 12 bases between them.

This clone turned up a few times. This sequence joins TRBV19 and TRBJ1-2, with 7 nucleotides matching TRBD1. Germline CDR1 is LNHDA and CDR2 is SQIVND (reference sequence). V shed 6 bases, J shed 3 bases, and the junction held 22 bases outside the gene matches. The CDR3 is made up of 19 amino acids. The CDR3 DNA is TGTGCCAGTAGACCCTCCGGGACAGCACGGAGGCGATTTGACTATGGCTACACCTTC. Encoded protein: CASRPSGTARRRFDYGYTF.

The chain employs TRBV27 and TRBJ2-1, with TRBD1 matching 8 bases. Germline CDR1 and CDR2: MNHEY and SMNVEV (reference sequence). V was clipped by 0 bases and J by 6 bases; unmatched bases: 7. This CDR3 is 16 amino acids long. The CDR3 DNA reads as TGTGCCAGCAGTTTATCCCGGACAGGGACTTCCAATGAGCAGTTCTTC. This gives the protein CASSLSRTGTSNEQFF.

This clone showed up just a few times. This chain joins TRBV27 and TRBJ2-1; D is perhaps TRBD2 (6 bases). The CDR3 runs to 16 residues. V gave up 7 bases and J gave up 9 bases, with 25 bases separating them. The germline V gene encodes CDR1 MNHEY and CDR2 SMNVEV (reference sequence). CDR3 sequence: CASTHSSRGQFSEQFF. The CDR3 DNA reads as TGTGCCAGCACACATTCCTCGCGGGGCCAATTTAGTGAGCAGTTCTTC.

This clone came up a few times. The V and J genes are TRBV5-4 and TRBJ1-4; the D gene is possibly TRBD1 (6 bases). Germline V gene data show CDR1 as SGHNT and CDR2 as YYREEE (reference sequence). Trimming took off 4 bases at V and 1 base at J, with 8 bases between the two ends. The CDR3 is made up of 14 amino acids. CDR3 DNA sequence: TGTGCCAGCAGCCCACAGGGAACTAATGAAAAACTGTTTTTT. Its protein product is CASSPQGTNEKLFF. Using reference TRBV5-4 and TRBJ1-4 for the parts outside the CDR3, the full variable domain is ETGVTQSPTHLIKTRGQQVTLRCSSQSGHNTVSWYQQALGQGPQFIFQYYREEENGRGNFPPRFSGLQFPNYSSELNVNALELDDSALYLCASSPQGTNEKLFFGSGTQLSVL.

V is TRBV7-2 and J is TRBJ1-2, with TRBD1 as a possible D gene (5 bases). The CDR3 runs to 14 residues. Germline CDR1 reads SGHTA; CDR2 reads FQGNSA. V gave up 0 bases and J gave up 7 bases, with 12 bases separating them. The CDR3 is CASSLALTEGGYTF. The DNA of the CDR3 is TGTGCCAGCAGCTTAGCGTTGACAGAAGGTGGCTACACCTTC.

The J gene is TRBJ2-3, the V gene TRBV7-9; D gene ambiguous. CDR1 is SEHNR, CDR2 FQNEAQ, per germline (reference sequence). Trimming removed 6 bases at V and 3 bases at J, with 4 bases between. This CDR3 spans 11 amino acids. The CDR3 region is CASSHTDTQYF. The DNA of the CDR3 is TGTGCCAGCAGTCATACAGATACGCAGTATTTT. Complete variable domain (other parts from reference TRBV7-9 and TRBJ2-3): DTGVSQNPRHKITKRGQNVTFRCDPISEHNRLYWYRQTLGQGPEFLTYFQNEAQLEKSRLLSDRFSAERPKGSFSTLEIQRTEQGDSAMYLCASSHTDTQYFGPGTRLTVL.

The V and J genes are TRBV13 and TRBJ1-4; no clear D gene. There are 13 residues in the CDR3. From germline, CDR1 is PRHDT and CDR2 FYEKMQ (reference sequence). Deletions cut 7 bases from V and 7 bases from J, with 13 bases between. The CDR3 sequence is CASKPRGGEKLFF. DNA for the CDR3: TGTGCCAGCAAACCCCGGGGTGGTGAAAAACTGTTTTTT.

CDR3 sequence reads: CASSPTTGVYNEQFF. The DNA for the CDR3 is TGTGCCAGCTCACCTACCACCGGGGTTTACAATGAGCAGTTCTTC. This chain connects TRBV18 to TRBJ2-1, with a possible D match to TRBD2 (5 bases). The CDR3 runs to 15 residues. V lost 3 bases and J 4 bases, leaving 13 bases between the germline ends. The germline V gene has CDR1 KGHSH and CDR2 LQKENI.

The J gene is TRBJ1-5, the V gene TRBV30; TRBD1 matches 7 bases. The V gene end was trimmed by 1 base and the J gene end by 0 bases; junction bases not matched to a gene: 9. The CDR3 totals 17 residues. In germline, CDR1 is GTSNPN, CDR2 SVGIG (reference sequence). DNA of the CDR3: TGTGCCTGGAGTGCCCCTCGACAGGGAGGTAGCAATCAGCCCCAGCATTTT. It codes for CAWSAPRQGGSNQPQHF.

The chain recombines TRBV12-3 or TRBV12-4 with TRBJ1-5; possible D gene TRBD1, 6 bases. V was cut by 4 bases and J by 6 bases, with 10 bases left in between. The CDR3 loop spans 13 amino acids. The CDR3 DNA follows: TGTGCCAGCAGTTCCGCAGGGGTTCAGCCCCAGCATTTT. Its protein product is CASSSAGVQPQHF.

This clone appeared a few times. The rearrangement links TRBV7-2 to TRBJ2-7, with TRBD2 matching over 8 bases. The CDR3 covers 16 residues. Germline trimming cut 5 bases from V and 4 bases from J; bases unmatched to any gene: 13. The V gene's germline CDR1 is SGHTA and CDR2 FQGNSA. DNA for the CDR3: TGTGCCAGCAGCCCCCTTGCGGCGGGGGGACCTTACGAGCAGTACTTC. This encodes CASSPLAAGGPYEQYF.

V usage is TRBV6-5 and J usage is TRBJ2-1; 7 nucleotides agree with TRBD1. CDR3 length: 15 residues. From germline, CDR1 is MNHEY and CDR2 SVGAGI. Germline trimming cut 6 bases from V and 2 bases from J; bases unmatched to any gene: 7. In nucleotides, the CDR3 is TGTGCCAGCAGCATTGACAGGGTTGCCTACAATGAGCAGTTCTTC. Translation gives CASSIDRVAYNEQFF.

The rearrangement links TRBV27 to TRBJ2-5, with 11 bases that match TRBD2. Germline CDR1 and CDR2: MNHEY and SMNVEV (reference sequence). V shed 2 bases, J shed 7 bases, and the junction held 9 bases outside the gene matches. The CDR3 is 16 residues long. The CDR3 reads CASSLGDSGGVWTQYF. In DNA, the CDR3 is TGTGCCAGCAGTTTAGGGGATAGCGGGGGGGTTTGGACCCAGTACTTC.

The V gene is TRBV19, the J gene TRBJ1-5; D gene ambiguous. This CDR3 comprises 12 residues. V lost 6 bases and J 6 bases, leaving 9 bases between the germline ends. In germline, CDR1 is LNHDA, CDR2 SQIVND (reference sequence). CDR3 sequence (DNA): TGTGCCAGTAGCGAATGGGCTCAGCCCCAGCATTTT. This gives the protein CASSEWAQPQHF. Full variable domain (rest looked up from reference TRBV19 and TRBJ1-5): DGGITQSPKYLFRKEGQNVTLSCEQNLNHDAMYWYRQDPGQGLRLIYYSQIVNDFQKGDIAEGYSVSREKKESFPLTVTSAQKNPTAFYLCASSEWAQPQHFGDGTRLSIL.

J is TRBJ2-3 and V is TRBV11-2; 8 bases are shared with TRBD2. V trimming: 7 bases; J trimming: 5 bases; junction bases outside the gene matches: 8. Per germline, CDR1 SGHAT and CDR2 FQNNGV. This CDR3 spans 14 amino acids. The CDR3: CASTLGGVGDTQYF. The DNA for the CDR3 is TGTGCCAGCACCCTCGGGGGGGTAGGAGATACGCAGTATTTT.